The 26 T cell receptor beta chains given below trace back to one sample, sequenced in a study of blood T cell repertoires in COVID-19. Method: immunoSEQ multiplex PCR; TCRdb's copy keeps in-frame clones and lacks some. The top ten clones hold roughly 8.1% of a sample with about 210,000 clones, about 89% of them seen once. Sequenced material: PBMCs or T cells enriched from blood (not recorded which). The receptor set was obtained from a woman aged 18-29 years who had recovered from COVID-19.

This chain links TRBV27 with TRBJ1-2; TRBD1 agrees at 8 bases. Germline CDR1 and CDR2: MNHEY and SMNVEV (reference sequence). The CDR3 totals 13 residues. The V and J ends lost 8 bases and 4 bases, in that order; junction bases with no gene match: 6. The CDR3 sequence is CASGVTGAYGYTF. The CDR3 DNA sequence: TGTGCCAGCGGCGTGACAGGGGCCTATGGCTACACCTTC.

This chain joins TRBV3-1 (or the pseudogene TRBV3-2) and TRBJ1-5; TRBD1 matches at 8 bases. V gave up 1 base and J gave up 3 bases; unmatched junction bases: 8. The CDR3 spans 17 residues. Germline V gives CDR1 LGHDT, CDR2 YNNKEL (reference sequence). The CDR3 here is CASSQGAGTGANQPQHF. In DNA form, the CDR3 reads TGTGCCAGCAGCCAAGGGGCGGGGACAGGAGCCAATCAGCCCCAGCATTTT.

The rearrangement joins TRBV9 to TRBJ2-7, with 8 bases aligning to TRBD1. Germline CDR1 is SGDLS and CDR2 is YYNGEE. The J segment lost 3 bases and the V segment lost 3 bases, leaving 8 bases of the junction unmatched. The CDR3 covers 15 residues. CDR3 DNA: TGTGCCAGCAGCGAAAAGGACAGGGCCGACTACGAGCAGTACTTC. Its translation is CASSEKDRADYEQYF. Full variable domain (missing parts from reference TRBV9 and TRBJ2-7): DSGVTQTPKHLITATGQRVTLRCSPRSGDLSVYWYQQSLDQGLQFLIQYYNGEERAKGNILERFSAQQFPDLHSELNLSSLELGDSALYFCASSEKDRADYEQYFGPGTRLTVT.

The V and J genes are TRBV15 and TRBJ2-7; 8 bases are a match to TRBD1. V gave up 0 bases and J gave up 6 bases; unmatched junction bases: 10. Germline CDR1 LNHNV, CDR2 YYDKDF (reference sequence). CDR3 length: 16 residues. The CDR3 region is CATSRDRVAGGVEQYF. The DNA for the CDR3 is TGTGCCACCAGCAGAGATAGGGTGGCAGGGGGCGTCGAGCAGTACTTC.

This clone was recorded only once. J is TRBJ1-1 and V is TRBV30; unclear D gene. The CDR3 is 14 residues long. Germline V gene sequence: CDR1 GTSNPN, CDR2 SVGIG (reference sequence). Deletions cut 0 bases from V and 7 bases from J, with 15 bases between. This CDR3 is CAWSVTRTWGEAFF. For the CDR3, the DNA is TGTGCCTGGAGTGTAACCCGGACTTGGGGTGAAGCTTTCTTT.

This chain joins TRBV3-1 (or the pseudogene TRBV3-2) and TRBJ1-2, with 10 nucleotides matching TRBD1. Unmatched junction bases numbered 2, after V lost 0 bases and J lost 4 bases. There are 15 residues in the CDR3. Germline V gives CDR1 LGHDT, CDR2 YNNKEL (reference sequence). The CDR3 DNA reads TGTGCCAGCAGCCAAGATCGGACAGGGGGCTATGGCTACACCTTC. Its protein product is CASSQDRTGGYGYTF.

This clone was seen a single time. The chain uses TRBV18 and TRBJ1-3, with 7 positions matching TRBD1. Germline V gene lookup returns CDR1 KGHSH and CDR2 LQKENI. This CDR3 has 15 amino acids. The trim removed 8 bases at V and 4 bases at J, leaving 11 bases unmatched. The CDR3 protein is CASRPRTGDGNTIYF. Written as DNA, the CDR3 is TGTGCCAGCCGTCCGAGGACAGGAGACGGAAACACCATATATTTT.

The genes are TRBV13 and TRBJ2-1; the D gene is possibly TRBD2 (5 bases). This CDR3 is 12 amino acids long. Trimming cost V 4 bases and J 7 bases, with 8 bases left between them. Germline values: CDR1 PRHDT, CDR2 FYEKMQ (reference sequence). The CDR3 region has the DNA TGTGCCAGCAGCTCTAGCCGGAATGAGCAGTTCTTC. Amino acids: CASSSSRNEQFF.

The gene calls are TRBV9 and TRBJ1-2; a possible D gene is TRBD1 (5 bases). CDR1 is SGDLS and CDR2 is YYNGEE in the germline V gene. V lost 3 bases and J 4 bases, leaving 10 bases between the germline ends. The CDR3 loop spans 13 amino acids. CDR3 nucleotides: TGTGCCAGCAGCGGACGGACAAGCTATGGCTACACCTTC. This sequence encodes CASSGRTSYGYTF.

The chain recombines TRBV6-5 with TRBJ2-7; 9 bases are a match to TRBD1. Per germline, CDR1 MNHEY and CDR2 SVGAGI. The length of the CDR3 is 13 residues. With 9 bases clipped from V and 4 bases from J, the junction kept 7 bases outside the gene matches. Here the CDR3 reads CASLGQGIYEQYF. In DNA, the CDR3 is TGTGCCAGTCTCGGACAGGGGATTTACGAGCAGTACTTC.

The CDR3 protein is CASSLRDRGGSYNSPLHF. CDR3 bases: TGTGCCAGCAGCCTCCGGGACAGGGGTGGCTCCTATAATTCACCCCTCCACTTT. The rearrangement uses TRBV5-5 and TRBJ1-6, with 10 positions matching TRBD1. With V trimmed by 4 bases and J by 0 bases, 7 bases remained unmatched. Germline values: CDR1 SGHKS, CDR2 YYEKEE (reference sequence). The CDR3 is made up of 18 amino acids.

V and J are TRBV4-1 and TRBJ2-5; 9 positions agree with TRBD2. The germline CDR1 and CDR2 sequences are MGHRA and YSYEKL. J gave up 5 bases and V 3 bases, and 13 bases lay outside the gene matches. This CDR3 is built from 17 residues. CDR3 protein: CASSHDAAGGQYETQYF. In DNA, the CDR3 is TGCGCCAGCAGCCACGATGCCGCGGGGGGGCAGTATGAGACCCAGTACTTC.

The chain uses TRBV6-5 and TRBJ1-6, with TRBD1 matching 9 bases. Germline V gene data show CDR1 as MNHEY and CDR2 as SVGAGI. The CDR3 spans 14 residues. J was trimmed by 7 bases and V by 6 bases; bases with no gene match: 4. CDR3 nucleotide sequence: TGTGCCAGCAGCCGGGACAGGGCCAATTCACCCCTCCACTTT. Translating gives CASSRDRANSPLHF.

Only one count was recorded for this clone. The rearrangement links TRBV27 to TRBJ2-3; 8 positions agree with TRBD2. V shed 6 bases and J 4 bases; nucleotides not matched to a gene: 6. This CDR3 has 14 amino acids. Looked up from germline, CDR1 is MNHEY and CDR2 is SMNVEV (reference sequence). For the CDR3, the DNA is TGTGCCAGCAGCTCCGGGACTAGGGCAGATACGCAGTATTTT. It translates to CASSSGTRADTQYF.

This clone turned up a few times. In DNA, the CDR3 is TGTGCCAGCAGCTTGCTAGGAGGAGGATCTGGGGCCAACGTCCTGACTTTC. This translates into CASSLLGGGSGANVLTF. This chain links TRBV5-5 with TRBJ2-6, with D tentatively TRBD2 (5 bases). CDR1 is SGHKS and CDR2 is YYEKEE in the germline V gene (reference sequence). V dropped 1 base and J dropped 1 base, with 12 bases sitting between them. The CDR3 is made up of 17 amino acids.

The V gene is TRBV28, the J gene TRBJ1-2; maybe TRBD1 (5 bases). V dropped 3 bases and J dropped 8 bases, with 10 bases sitting between them. Germline V gene sequence: CDR1 MDHEN, CDR2 SYDVKM. The CDR3 is 12 residues long. The CDR3 DNA sequence: TGTGCCAGCAGTTTGTACAGGCGCGGCTACACCTTC. Amino acid sequence: CASSLYRRGYTF.

This clone was picked up one time. J is TRBJ1-5 and V is TRBV30; D not resolved. The CDR3 is 12 amino acids. In germline, CDR1 is GTSNPN, CDR2 SVGIG (reference sequence). V lost 0 bases to trimming and J lost 9 bases, with 9 bases between them. CDR3 loop: CAWSVDAGPQHF. In DNA, the CDR3 is TGTGCCTGGAGTGTAGACGCAGGGCCCCAGCATTTT.

The chain links TRBV5-4 to TRBJ1-1; D not certain. From germline, CDR1 is SGHNT and CDR2 YYREEE (reference sequence). This CDR3 spans 16 amino acids. Trimming left V 3 bases short and J 1 base short, with 16 bases between. The CDR3 loop is CASSSRAGDGNTEAFF. The DNA of the CDR3 is TGTGCCAGCAGCTCGCGCGCGGGAGACGGGAACACTGAAGCTTTCTTT.

The rearrangement joins TRBV30 to TRBJ1-2; perhaps TRBD1 as D (6 bases). Trimming stripped 1 base from V and 4 bases from J, with 7 bases between. The CDR3 runs to 12 residues. From germline, CDR1 is GTSNPN and CDR2 SVGIG (reference sequence). CDR3 in amino acids: CAWSGQVYGYTF. Written as DNA, the CDR3 is TGTGCCTGGAGTGGACAGGTCTATGGCTACACCTTC.

The chain joins TRBV7-3 to TRBJ2-1; the match to TRBD2 covers 7 bases. Germline trimming cut 5 bases from V and 8 bases from J; bases unmatched to any gene: 6. This CDR3 is 13 amino acids long. Germline CDR1 is SGHTA and CDR2 is FQGTGA. CDR3 in amino acids: CASSRTSADEQFF. CDR3 nucleotides: TGTGCCAGCAGCCGCACTAGCGCCGATGAGCAGTTCTTC.

The rearrangement uses TRBV29-1 and TRBJ1-2; 8 bases are shared with TRBD1. The CDR3 runs to 13 residues. Looked up from germline, CDR1 is SQVTM and CDR2 is ANQGSEA. The trim removed 6 bases at V and 3 bases at J, leaving 6 bases unmatched. CDR3 region: CSVGETGDYGYTF. The CDR3 coding sequence is TGCAGCGTGGGGGAGACAGGGGACTATGGCTACACCTTC.

The rearrangement uses TRBV28 and TRBJ2-4; TRBD2 is a possible D gene (6 bases). Germline lookup yields CDR1 MDHEN and CDR2 SYDVKM. This CDR3 has 13 amino acids. Trimming left V 10 bases short and J 6 bases short, with 16 bases between. CDR3 bases: TGTGCCACCGGAGGGCAGGGCGGAAACATTCAGTACTTC. Its translation: CATGGQGGNIQYF.

The chain is built from TRBV4-1 and TRBJ2-7, with D possibly TRBD2 on 6 matching bases. Trimming pared 0 bases from V and 7 bases from J, leaving 16 bases between. This CDR3 spans 15 amino acids. Germline V CDR1 and CDR2: MGHRA, YSYEKL. This chain's CDR3 is CASSQERGEVMEQYF. As DNA, the CDR3 is TGCGCCAGCAGCCAAGAGCGGGGAGAAGTGATGGAGCAGTACTTC.

The V call is TRBV9, the J call TRBJ1-2; 8 bases line up with TRBD1. V lost 4 bases to trimming and J lost 6 bases; unmatched junction nucleotides: 5. Germline values: CDR1 SGDLS, CDR2 YYNGEE. The CDR3 contains 13 residues. The CDR3 sequence: CASSSRQGNGYTF. DNA for the CDR3: TGTGCCAGCAGCTCGCGACAGGGGAATGGCTACACCTTC.

V usage is TRBV5-1 and J usage is TRBJ2-5; D may be TRBD2 (6 bases). The ends were cut back, 4 bases at V and 0 bases at J, with 10 bases in the middle. This CDR3 comprises 14 residues. Germline-derived CDR1 and CDR2 are SGHRS and YFSETQ. The CDR3 bases are TGCGCCAGCAGCGATGGAGGGAACCAAGAGACCCAGTACTTC. It encodes CASSDGGNQETQYF. Variable domain in full (rest from reference TRBV5-1 and TRBJ2-5): KAGVTQTPRYLIKTRGQQVTLSCSPISGHRSVSWYQQTPGQGLQFLFEYFSETQRNKGNFPGRFSGRQFSNSRSEMNVSTLELGDSALYLCASSDGGNQETQYFGPGTRLLVL.

This clone was recorded once. The chain links TRBV12-1 to TRBJ1-5; the table's D call, TRBD1, has no DNA check behind it. TRBV12-1 represents a pseudogene. This CDR3 region has 15 residues. CDR3 amino acids: CASRRTAYSNQPQHF. DNA for the CDR3: TGTGCCAGCAGGCGCACAGCTTATAGCAATCAGCCCCAGCATTTT.